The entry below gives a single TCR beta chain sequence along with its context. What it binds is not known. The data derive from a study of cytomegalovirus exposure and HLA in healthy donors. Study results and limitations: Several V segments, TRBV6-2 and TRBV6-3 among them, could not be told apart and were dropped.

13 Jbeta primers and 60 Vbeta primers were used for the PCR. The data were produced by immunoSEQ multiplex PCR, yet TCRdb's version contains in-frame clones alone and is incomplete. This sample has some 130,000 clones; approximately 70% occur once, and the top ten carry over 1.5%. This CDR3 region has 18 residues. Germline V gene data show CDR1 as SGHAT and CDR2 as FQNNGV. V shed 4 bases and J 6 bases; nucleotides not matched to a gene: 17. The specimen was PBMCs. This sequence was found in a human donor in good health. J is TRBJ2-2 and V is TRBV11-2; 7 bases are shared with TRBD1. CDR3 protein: CASSSPVRTGQPPGELFF. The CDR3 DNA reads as TGTGCCAGCAGCTCCCCGGTAAGGACAGGTCAACCCCCCGGGGAGCTGTTTTTT.